This TCR beta chain originates from a study of STAT5B mutations in CD4+ large granular lymphocyte leukemia. Study-wide findings and caveats: Data were not HLA-matched across samples.

Trimming at V came to 5 bases and at J to 5 bases, leaving 8 bases not matched to a gene. The CDR3 loop spans 15 amino acids. Germline CDR1 and CDR2: SEHNR and FQNEAQ (reference sequence). Clones were read by immunoSEQ multiplex PCR, and TCRdb kept only the in-frame ones, dropping some. There are 40,000 or so clones in the sample; over 70% occur only once, and 0.45% to 0.55% lies in the top ten. For this clone: The antigen is unknown.

The clonotype was recovered from a human donor in good health. The chain employs TRBV7-9 and TRBJ2-5; 10 bases are shared with TRBD2. Sequencing input: CD4+ T cells from blood buffy coats. For the CDR3, the DNA is TGTGCCAGCAGCCAGCGGGGGGGCCTCGGGGAGACCCAGTACTTC. Translated, it gives CASSQRGGLGETQYF.